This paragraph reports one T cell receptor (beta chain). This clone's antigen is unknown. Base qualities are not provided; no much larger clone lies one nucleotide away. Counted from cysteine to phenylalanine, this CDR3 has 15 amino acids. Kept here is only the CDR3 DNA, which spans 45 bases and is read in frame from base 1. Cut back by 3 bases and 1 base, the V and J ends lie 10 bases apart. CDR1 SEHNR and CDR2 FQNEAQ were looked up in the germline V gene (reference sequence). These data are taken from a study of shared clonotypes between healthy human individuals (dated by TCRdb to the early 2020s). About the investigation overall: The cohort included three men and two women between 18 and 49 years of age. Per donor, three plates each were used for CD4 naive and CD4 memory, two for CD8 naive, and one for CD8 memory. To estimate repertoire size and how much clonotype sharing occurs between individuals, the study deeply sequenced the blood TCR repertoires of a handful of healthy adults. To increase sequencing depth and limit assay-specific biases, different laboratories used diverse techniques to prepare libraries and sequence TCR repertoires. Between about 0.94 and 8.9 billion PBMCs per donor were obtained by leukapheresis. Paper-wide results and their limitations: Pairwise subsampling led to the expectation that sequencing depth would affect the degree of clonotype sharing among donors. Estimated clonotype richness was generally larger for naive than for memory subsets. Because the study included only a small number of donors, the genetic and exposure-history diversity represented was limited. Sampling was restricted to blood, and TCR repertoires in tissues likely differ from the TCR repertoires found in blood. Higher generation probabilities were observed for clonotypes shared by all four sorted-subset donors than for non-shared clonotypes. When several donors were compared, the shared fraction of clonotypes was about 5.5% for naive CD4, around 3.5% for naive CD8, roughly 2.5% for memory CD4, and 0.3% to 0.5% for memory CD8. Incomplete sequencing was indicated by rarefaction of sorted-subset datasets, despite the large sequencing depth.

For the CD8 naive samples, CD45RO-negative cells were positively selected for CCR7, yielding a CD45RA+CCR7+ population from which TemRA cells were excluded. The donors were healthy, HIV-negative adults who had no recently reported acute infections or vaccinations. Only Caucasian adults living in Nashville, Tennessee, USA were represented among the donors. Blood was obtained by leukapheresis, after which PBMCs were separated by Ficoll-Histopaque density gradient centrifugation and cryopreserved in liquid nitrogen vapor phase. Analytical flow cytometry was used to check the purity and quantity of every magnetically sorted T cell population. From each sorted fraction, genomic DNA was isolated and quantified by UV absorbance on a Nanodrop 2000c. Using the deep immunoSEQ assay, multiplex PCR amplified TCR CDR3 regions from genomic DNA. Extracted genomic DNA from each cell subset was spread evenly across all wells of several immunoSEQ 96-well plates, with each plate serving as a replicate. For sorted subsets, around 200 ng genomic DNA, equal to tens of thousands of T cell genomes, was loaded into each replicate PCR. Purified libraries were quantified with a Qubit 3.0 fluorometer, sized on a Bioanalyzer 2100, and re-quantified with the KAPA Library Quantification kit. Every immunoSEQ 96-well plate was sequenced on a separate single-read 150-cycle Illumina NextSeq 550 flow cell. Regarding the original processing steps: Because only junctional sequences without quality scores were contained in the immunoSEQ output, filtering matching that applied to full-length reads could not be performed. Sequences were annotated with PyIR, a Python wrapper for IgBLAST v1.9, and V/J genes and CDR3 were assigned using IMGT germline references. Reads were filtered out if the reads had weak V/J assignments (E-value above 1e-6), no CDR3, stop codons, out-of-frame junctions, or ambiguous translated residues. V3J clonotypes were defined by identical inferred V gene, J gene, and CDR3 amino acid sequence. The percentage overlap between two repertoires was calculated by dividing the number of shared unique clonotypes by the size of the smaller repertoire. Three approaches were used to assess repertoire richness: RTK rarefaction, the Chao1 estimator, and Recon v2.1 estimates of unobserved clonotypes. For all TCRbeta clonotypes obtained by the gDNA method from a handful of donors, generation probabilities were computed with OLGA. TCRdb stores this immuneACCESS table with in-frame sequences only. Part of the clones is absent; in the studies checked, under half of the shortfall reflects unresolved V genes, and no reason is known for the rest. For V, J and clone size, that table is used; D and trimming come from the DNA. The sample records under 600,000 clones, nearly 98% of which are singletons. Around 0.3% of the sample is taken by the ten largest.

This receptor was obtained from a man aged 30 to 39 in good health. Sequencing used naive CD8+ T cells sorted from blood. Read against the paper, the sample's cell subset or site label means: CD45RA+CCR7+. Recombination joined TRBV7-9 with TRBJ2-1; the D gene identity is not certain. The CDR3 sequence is CASSLIQDSYNEQFF. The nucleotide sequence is TGTGCCAGCAGCTTGATCCAGGATTCCTACAATGAGCAGTTCTTC.